The 28 T cell receptor beta chains listed next were all sequenced from one sample in a study of shared T cell receptors in the human thymus (TCRdb year 2021). The library was generated by the immunoSEQ multiplex PCR assay. Held by TCRdb, this immuneACCESS table contains in-frame sequences only and omits some clones. Under half of the omission traces to an unresolved V gene where checked; the cause of the rest is unknown. The sample contains hundreds of thousands of clones, around 87% of them found a single time. Of the sample, just under 0.0095% falls within the top ten clones. The same data also contributed to another study, on human thymus T cells.

Material: thymocytes. The origin of the receptors is a boy under two years old with a congenital heart defect. Donor details come from another sample of the same person, matched by shared clones.

The CDR3 is CASSFLTGVNTGELFF. The CDR3 region has the DNA TGCGCCAGCAGCTTCCTGACAGGGGTGAACACCGGGGAGCTGTTTTTT. The gene calls are TRBV5-1 and TRBJ2-2, with TRBD1 matching 8 bases. From germline, CDR1 is SGHRS and CDR2 YFSETQ. Trimming took 2 bases from V and 1 from J; bases not matched to a gene: 4. The CDR3 is 16 amino acids.

V is TRBV25-1 and J is TRBJ2-1, with 12 bases that match TRBD1. V trimming: 3 bases; J trimming: 2 bases; junction bases outside the gene matches: 8. The CDR3 is 18 amino acids. Looked up from germline, CDR1 is MGHDK and CDR2 is SYGVNS. The CDR3 DNA reads TGTGCCAGCAGTGACCTGTCCCGGGACAGGGGGCCCTACAATGAGCAGTTCTTC. It specifies CASSDLSRDRGPYNEQFF.

The rearrangement links TRBV7-8 to TRBJ2-1; tentative D call: TRBD2 (6 bases). The V gene's germline CDR1 is SGHVS and CDR2 FQNEAQ. CDR3 length: 15 amino acids. The germline V and J ends were trimmed by 1 base and 3 bases, with 10 bases remaining between them. In nucleotides, the CDR3 is TGTGCCAGCAGCTTAGTCGGGGGATTCTACAATGAGCAGTTCTTC. Translation: CASSLVGGFYNEQFF. The full variable domain, rest sourced from reference TRBV7-8 and TRBJ2-1, is GAGVSQSPRYKVAKRGQDVALRCDPISGHVSLFWYQQALGQGPEFLTYFQNEAQLDKSGLPSDRFFAERPEGSVSTLKIQRTQQEDSAVYLCASSLVGGFYNEQFFGPGTRLTVL.

The V gene is TRBV5-6, the J gene TRBJ1-1; D is ambiguous. V was shortened by 2 bases and J by 5 bases, with 13 bases between the two germline ends. The CDR3 runs to 14 residues. In germline, CDR1 is SGHDT, CDR2 YYEEEE. In DNA, the CDR3 is TGTGCCAGCAGCTTAGAACGGGTTGGGACTGAAGCTTTCTTT. Translation: CASSLERVGTEAFF.

The rearrangement joins TRBV6-1 to TRBJ1-3, with D maybe TRBD1 (6 bases). Trimming stripped 11 bases from V and 2 bases from J, with 16 bases between. Germline V gene data show CDR1 as MNHNS and CDR2 as SASEGT. There are 14 residues in the CDR3. The chain's CDR3 is CAGRLTGTGNTIYF. The CDR3 nucleotides are TGTGCCGGTAGACTAACAGGGACTGGAAACACCATATATTTT.

This chain uses TRBV19 with TRBJ2-3, with TRBD2 matching over 15 bases. Looked up from germline, CDR1 is LNHDA and CDR2 is SQIVND (reference sequence). With 4 bases clipped from V and 4 bases from J, the junction kept 0 bases outside the gene matches. CDR3 length equals 15 residues. CDR3 DNA: TGTGCCAGTAGTAGGACTAGCGGGAGGGCAGATACGCAGTATTTT. This codes for CASSRTSGRADTQYF.

The V gene is TRBV5-8, the J gene TRBJ2-3; 8 positions agree with TRBD2. This CDR3 has 14 residues. Germline V gene data show CDR1 as SGHTS and CDR2 as YDEGEE. With V trimmed by 4 bases and J by 1 base, 2 bases remained unmatched. CDR3 amino acids: CASSLLAGTDTQYF. The CDR3 coding sequence is TGTGCCAGCAGCCTACTAGCGGGCACAGATACGCAGTATTTT.

J is TRBJ2-4 and V is TRBV13; a weak D match, TRBD2 (6 bases). The CDR3 spans 17 residues. Germline lookup yields CDR1 PRHDT and CDR2 FYEKMQ (reference sequence). Trimming pared 4 bases from V and 1 base from J, leaving 17 bases between. CDR3 residues: CASSYTGGLSAKNIQYF. The CDR3 DNA is TGTGCCAGCAGCTACACCGGAGGGCTTTCGGCCAAAAACATTCAGTACTTC.

The rearrangement uses TRBV29-1 and TRBJ2-5, with TRBD1 matching 7 bases. The CDR3 is 12 residues long. Germline values: CDR1 SQVTM, CDR2 ANQGSEA. Trimming at V came to 6 bases and at J to 7 bases, leaving 8 bases not matched to a gene. CDR3 region: CSVYDRDGTQYF. The CDR3 DNA reads as TGCAGCGTATATGACAGGGACGGGACCCAGTACTTC.

The genes are TRBV6-6 and TRBJ2-7, with D tentatively TRBD2 (5 bases). CDR3 length: 15 residues. The germline V gene has CDR1 MNHNY and CDR2 SVGAGI (reference sequence). V lost 2 bases, J lost 1 base, and 12 bases lay in between. This chain's CDR3 is CASSYNGESSYEQYF. CDR3 in DNA: TGTGCCAGCAGTTACAATGGGGAGAGTTCCTACGAGCAGTACTTC.

This clone was recorded once. This sequence joins TRBV14 and TRBJ2-5; D is ambiguous. Trimming took off 3 bases at V and 5 bases at J, with 22 bases between the two ends. Germline V gene sequence: CDR1 SGHDN, CDR2 FVKESK. The CDR3 covers 17 residues. CDR3 amino acids: CASSHYAAQPLHETQYF. The CDR3 DNA reads as TGTGCCAGCAGCCACTACGCAGCCCAGCCACTACACGAGACCCAGTACTTC.

DNA of the CDR3: TGTGCCAGCAGGGATTGGGGCAAGCCTGAAGCTTTCTTT. It codes for CASRDWGKPEAFF. The chain combines TRBV25-1 with TRBJ1-1, with D possibly being TRBD1 (5 bases). The V end lost 6 bases, the J end lost 6 bases, and 14 bases lay between the germline ends. Germline loops: CDR1 MGHDK, CDR2 SYGVNS. The CDR3 is 13 amino acids.

The chain carries TRBV12-5 and TRBJ2-6; TRBD1 might be the D (5 bases). The CDR3 extends over 21 amino acids. V was trimmed by 0 bases and J by 1 base, leaving 22 bases between them. Germline CDR1 and CDR2: LGHNT and FRNRAP. The CDR3 nucleotides read TGTGCTAGTGGTTTGGTAAGGGGCCAGGGCGTAAGGTGGTCTGGGGCCAACGTCCTGACTTTC. It is translated as CASGLVRGQGVRWSGANVLTF.

This chain joins TRBV9 and TRBJ2-1, with D tentatively TRBD2 (6 bases). The length of the CDR3 is 15 residues. V was pared by 1 base and J by 4 bases, with 12 bases between. CDR1 is SGDLS and CDR2 is YYNGEE in the germline V gene. The CDR3 loop reads CASSVLSGEYNEQFF. The CDR3 nucleotides read TGTGCCAGCAGCGTACTTAGCGGAGAGTACAATGAGCAGTTCTTC.

CDR3: CASSRGTADKETQYF. The CDR3 bases are TGTGCCAGCAGCCGAGGGACAGCCGACAAAGAGACCCAGTACTTC. V is TRBV7-2 and J is TRBJ2-5, with 7 bases aligning to TRBD1. Germline assignment: CDR1 SGHTA and CDR2 FQGNSA. The CDR3 has 15 residues. V lost 5 bases to trimming and J lost 3 bases; unmatched junction nucleotides: 9.

CDR3 coding DNA: TGTGCCAGCAGCTTAGATCACGAGGTTTCGGAAGGCTACACCTTC. It yields the protein CASSLDHEVSEGYTF. The chain carries TRBV11-2 and TRBJ1-2, with D hard to call. Trimming removed 0 bases at V and 8 bases at J, with 16 bases between. CDR3 length equals 15 residues. Per the germline V gene, CDR1 is SGHAT and CDR2 is FQNNGV.

V usage is TRBV11-1 and J usage is TRBJ2-7, with 10 positions matching TRBD2. Looked up from germline, CDR1 is SGHAT and CDR2 is FQDESV (reference sequence). The CDR3 consists of 16 residues. Trimming cost V 3 bases and J 6 bases; bases outside gene matches: 11. CDR3 loop: CASSFHSTSGFCEQYF. The CDR3 nucleotides read TGTGCCAGCAGCTTCCATTCGACTAGCGGGTTTTGCGAGCAGTACTTC.

A few counts support this clone. The J gene is TRBJ2-2, the V gene TRBV19, with 7 positions matching TRBD2. The germline V gene encodes CDR1 LNHDA and CDR2 SQIVND (reference sequence). The CDR3 loop spans 16 amino acids. J gave up 4 bases and V 3 bases, and 8 bases lay outside the gene matches. The CDR3 DNA reads TGTGCCAGTAGTATGGGGGAGGGGCGGTTCACCGGGGAGCTGTTTTTT. Its protein is CASSMGEGRFTGELFF.

The rearrangement links TRBV19 to TRBJ1-3; D is perhaps TRBD1 (6 bases). The V end lost 4 bases, the J end lost 4 bases, and 20 bases lay between the germline ends. The CDR3 runs to 17 residues. CDR1 LNHDA and CDR2 SQIVND come from the germline V gene (reference sequence). The CDR3, as DNA: TGTGCCAGTAGTACCGCACCTCAAACAGGGTTCGGAAACACCATATATTTT. It specifies CASSTAPQTGFGNTIYF.

The CDR3 DNA reads as TGTGCCAGCAGCCAAGATCCCCCTGTCCTAGGAGGTGAAAAACTGTTTTTT. Translating it yields CASSQDPPVLGGEKLFF. This chain connects TRBV14 to TRBJ1-4, with unresolved D. CDR1 is SGHDN, CDR2 FVKESK, per germline. Trimming pared 0 bases from V and 7 bases from J, leaving 18 bases between. The CDR3 is made up of 17 amino acids.

This CDR3 reads CASSLEGATGTRPNEQFF. The CDR3 nucleotides read TGTGCCAGCAGCTTGGAGGGGGCAACCGGGACAAGGCCCAATGAGCAGTTCTTC. The rearrangement links TRBV5-7 to TRBJ2-1; 7 bases line up with TRBD1. TRBV5-7 is filed as an ORF, its function uncertain. V dropped 0 bases and J dropped 6; count of bases not matched to a gene: 15. This CDR3 has 18 residues.

This chain connects TRBV6-1 to TRBJ2-7; 8 nucleotides agree with TRBD1. J lost 7 bases, V lost 3 bases, and 11 bases had no gene match. Germline CDR1 and CDR2: MNHNS and SASEGT. The CDR3 runs 15 residues. CDR3: CASSERGDRRREQYF. In DNA form, the CDR3 reads TGTGCCAGCAGTGAGAGAGGGGACAGGCGGAGGGAGCAGTACTTC.

The genes are TRBV28 and TRBJ1-1; D unresolved. V lost 4 bases and J lost 4, with 16 bases in between. This CDR3 is built from 15 residues. Germline loops: CDR1 MDHEN, CDR2 SYDVKM. CDR3 loop: CASSSLRSKCTEAFF. The CDR3 nucleotides read TGTGCCAGCAGTTCCCTACGGTCTAAGTGCACTGAAGCTTTCTTT.

The CDR3 reads CASSFTGGIKETQYF. CDR3 DNA sequence: TGTGCCAGCAGCTTCACAGGCGGGATAAAAGAGACCCAGTACTTC. The chain employs TRBV5-6 and TRBJ2-5; the D gene is possibly TRBD2 (6 bases). Germline CDR1 reads SGHDT; CDR2 reads YYEEEE. The CDR3 is 15 amino acids. The V end was cut by 2 bases, the J end by 3 bases, with 14 bases between.

The rearrangement links TRBV4-2 to TRBJ2-5, with TRBD2 matching 7 bases. The V gene end was trimmed by 0 bases and the J gene end by 5 bases; junction bases not matched to a gene: 9. There are 16 residues in the CDR3. Germline assignment: CDR1 LGHNA and CDR2 YNFKEQ. The CDR3 nucleotides are TGTGCCAGCAGCCAAGAAGGTCGGCGGGGAGGGGAGACCCAGTACTTC. Amino acid sequence: CASSQEGRRGGETQYF.

The chain recombines TRBV10-3 with TRBJ1-3, with D uncertain. The CDR3 loop spans 14 amino acids. V was clipped by 9 bases and J by 0 bases, with 12 bases between them. CDR1 and CDR2 (germline): ENHRY, SYGVKD. The CDR3 region is CAIMASISGNTIYF. The CDR3 nucleotides are TGTGCCATTATGGCAAGTATCTCTGGAAACACCATATATTTT.

V gene TRBV28 combines with J gene TRBJ2-7; 8 positions agree with TRBD1. The CDR3 contains 13 residues. The ends lost 10 bases at V and 0 bases at J; junction bases unmatched: 5. Germline V gene data show CDR1 as MDHEN and CDR2 as SYDVKM. The CDR3 region has the DNA TGTGCCACCAGGACAGGGAACTCCTACGAGCAGTACTTC. Translation gives CATRTGNSYEQYF.

This clone was detected once. This rearrangement joins TRBV29-1 to TRBJ2-2, with 10 positions matching TRBD1. CDR3 length: 13 amino acids. Germline V gives CDR1 SQVTM, CDR2 ANQGSEA. V gave up 6 bases and J gave up 6 bases; unmatched junction bases: 4. The CDR3 bases are TGCAGCGTCGCCGGACAGGGGGCCGGGGAGCTGTTTTTT. This sequence encodes CSVAGQGAGELFF.